This TCR beta chain was profiled in a study of cytotoxic CD8 clonotypes in ibrutinib-treated CLL (dated by TCRdb to about 2021). Broadly, across the study: The cohort included roughly 15 treatment-naive and eleven to twelve relapsed/refractory patients; under 18 were IGHV unmutated. Cryopreserved peripheral blood mononuclear cells were obtained before treatment, at response, and at either sustained remission or disease progression. Samples averaged around 280,000 productive templates and more than 85,000 productive rearrangements. Partial responses were observed in about 24 patients and complete responses in 2; after a median follow-up of 68 months, remission was maintained in about 15 patients and progression was observed in around twelve. Longitudinal samples were available for about 30% of the 86 trial participants. The response samples were drawn at a median of approximately 12 months into treatment, with a range of roughly 6 to 40 months. All remission and progressive disease samples were collected while patients were still receiving ibrutinib. Broader findings and caveats from the paper: Sampling times were not matched between sustained-remission and progressing patients, and lymph node repertoires were not studied. Public clonotypes were found to be uncommon and were observed to contract or remain stable during treatment; the increase in clonality was shown to reflect expansion of private clonotypes at ibrutinib response. At ibrutinib response clonality went up, during sustained remission it held steady, and at progression it dropped back toward baseline. Baseline clonality was found to be higher than that of age-matched healthy donors and was strongly correlated with circulating CD8+ T-cell counts.

This clone was seen once. Its antigen specificity is not known. Base qualities are not recorded, but no much larger clone differs from it by a single base. The time point label here, explained by the study, means: 12 months on ibrutinib. Around 2 micrograms of genomic DNA were extracted from cryopreserved PBMCs for TCR beta library preparation. Longitudinal blood samples from CLL patients on ibrutinib monotherapy were analyzed using high-throughput TCR beta sequencing. Patients were enrolled in a phase 2 open-label single-center ibrutinib monotherapy trial. A MiSeq instrument was used for deep resolution sequencing, which targeted depths ranging from 1 in 1 million up to 1 in 200,000 T cells, with coverage averaging 10x for each clonotype. The immunoSEQ hsTCRB Kit was used to generate TCR beta libraries. The authors' analysis ran thus. The data were analyzed with ImmunoSEQ Analyzer and ImmunoSEQ Data Assistant, and V, D and J gene assignments followed IMGT definitions. Clonality, which ranges from 0 to 1, was calculated as one minus the normalized Shannon entropy of productive rearrangement frequencies. Public clonotype analysis was restricted to overrepresented clonotypes comprising at least 0.05% of each patient's repertoire. Thirteen age-matched healthy donor repertoires from immuneACCESS were used as controls for clonality. The immuneACCESS repertoire file appears here via TCRdb, limited to in-frame rearrangements. These files lack a portion of the clones; in checked studies, under half of the deficit traces to unresolved V genes, and the cause of the others is not known. From that table come the V and J calls and clone size; the DNA was used to work out D and trimming. Within this sample are some 150,000 clones, with 60% to 80% of them counted one time only. Approximately 27% of the sample comes from the top ten.

From cysteine to phenylalanine, the CDR3 is 14 amino acids long. This entry keeps only the CDR3 DNA: 42 bases, framed from base 1. Per the germline V gene, SNHLY is the CDR1 and FYNNEI is the CDR2. V is trimmed back by 6 bases and J by 2 bases, and the junction contains 0 bases that no gene match accounts for. Sequencing was performed on PBMCs, taken after 12 months of ibrutinib treatment. This receptor was taken from a human donor with chronic lymphocytic leukemia. In this chain, TRBV2 is recombined with TRBJ2-6, with TRBD1 identical over 8 junction bases. CDR3 protein: CASRQGAGANVLTF. The nucleotides are TGTGCCAGCAGACAGGGGGCTGGGGCCAACGTCCTGACTTTC.